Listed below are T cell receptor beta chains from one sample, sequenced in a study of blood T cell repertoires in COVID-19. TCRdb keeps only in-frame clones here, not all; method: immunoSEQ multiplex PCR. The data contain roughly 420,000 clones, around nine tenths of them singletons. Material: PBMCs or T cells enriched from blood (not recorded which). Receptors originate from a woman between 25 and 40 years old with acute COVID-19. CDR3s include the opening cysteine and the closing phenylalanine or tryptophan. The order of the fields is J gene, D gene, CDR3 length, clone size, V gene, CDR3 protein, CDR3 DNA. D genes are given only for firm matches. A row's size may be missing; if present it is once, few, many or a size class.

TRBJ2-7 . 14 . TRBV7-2 CASSLEGDTYEQYF TGTGCCAGCAGCTTAGAGGGGGACACCTACGAGCAGTACTTC
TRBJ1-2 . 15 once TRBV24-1 CATSEATGPLNGYTF TGTGCCACCAGTGAAGCTACAGGGCCCCTAAATGGCTACACCTTC
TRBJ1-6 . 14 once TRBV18 CASSPLETNSPLHF TGTGCCAGCTCACCACTTGAAACAAATTCACCCCTCCACTTT
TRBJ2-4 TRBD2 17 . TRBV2 CASSPGTSGVAKNIQYF TGTGCCAGCAGTCCAGGGACTAGCGGGGTAGCCAAAAACATTCAGTACTTC
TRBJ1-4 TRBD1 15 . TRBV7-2 CASSLGGRGDEKLFF TGTGCCAGCAGCTTAGGGGGCAGGGGGGACGAAAAACTGTTTTTT
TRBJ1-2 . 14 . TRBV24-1 CATSGAGVTNGYTF TGTGCCACCAGTGGCGCAGGGGTGACTAACGGCTACACCTTC
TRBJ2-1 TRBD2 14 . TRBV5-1 CASSIERGGNEQFF TGCGCCAGCAGCATCGAGCGGGGGGGAAATGAGCAGTTCTTC
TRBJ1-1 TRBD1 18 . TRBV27 CASSWTGQSGPRFTEAFF TGTGCCAGCAGTTGGACAGGCCAATCTGGACCACGTTTCACTGAAGCTTTCTTT
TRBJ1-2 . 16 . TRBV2 CASLWGGDRSHYGYTF TGTGCCAGCTTATGGGGGGGCGACAGGTCTCACTATGGCTACACCTTC
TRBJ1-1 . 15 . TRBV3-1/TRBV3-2 CASSPAYTVNTEAFF TGTGCCAGCAGTCCCGCCTATACAGTAAACACTGAAGCTTTCTTT
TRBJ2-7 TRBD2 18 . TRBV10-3 CAIKRRLAGGESSYEQYF TGTGCCATCAAACGGCGGCTAGCGGGGGGCGAGAGCTCCTACGAGCAGTACTTC
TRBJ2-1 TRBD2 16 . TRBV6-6 CASSPFEAGDDNEQFF TGTGCCAGCAGCCCGTTTGAGGCGGGGGATGACAATGAGCAGTTCTTC
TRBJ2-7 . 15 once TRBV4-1 CASSQASRGSYEQYF TGCGCCAGCAGCCAAGCCTCAAGGGGGTCCTACGAGCAGTACTTC
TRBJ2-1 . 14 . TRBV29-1 CSVELENKYNEQFF TGCAGCGTTGAGTTGGAGAACAAATACAATGAGCAGTTCTTC
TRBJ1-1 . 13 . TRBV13 CASSSDKNTEAFF TGTGCCAGCAGCTCAGACAAGAACACTGAAGCTTTCTTT
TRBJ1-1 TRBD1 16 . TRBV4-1 CASSLILGQVNTEAFF TGCGCCAGCAGCCTGATTCTGGGACAGGTCAACACTGAAGCTTTCTTT
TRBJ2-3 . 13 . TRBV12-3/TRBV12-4 CASSPGGRDTQYF TGTGCCAGCAGCCCGGGGGGCCGCGATACGCAGTATTTT
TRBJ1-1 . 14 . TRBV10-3 CAITPAGRGTEAFF TGTGCCATCACGCCCGCAGGGCGAGGAACTGAAGCTTTCTTT
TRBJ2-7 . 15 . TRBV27 CASSPPGGRSYEQYF TGTGCCAGCAGTCCCCCGGGGGGCCGGTCCTACGAGCAGTACTTC
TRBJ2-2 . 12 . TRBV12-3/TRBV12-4 CASNLGAGELFF TGTGCCAGCAACCTCGGGGCCGGGGAGCTGTTTTTT
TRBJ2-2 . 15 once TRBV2 CASSEVRGNTGELFF TGTGCCAGCAGTGAAGTCAGGGGAAACACCGGGGAGCTGTTTTTT
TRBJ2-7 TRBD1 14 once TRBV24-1 CATSRTGGIYEQYF TGTGCCACCAGCCGGACAGGGGGCATCTACGAGCAGTACTTC
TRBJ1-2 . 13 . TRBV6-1 CASSDREASGYTF TGTGCCAGCAGTGACAGGGAGGCCTCTGGCTACACCTTC